The 20 T cell receptor beta chains below all came from one sample that was sequenced in a study of graft-versus-host responses after intestinal transplantation. TCRdb's copy holds only in-frame clones and misses some; the assay was immunoSEQ multiplex PCR. The table shows 81,000 or so clones, with just under 95% occurring only once. Their antigen targets remain unknown. The source was unstimulated CD8+ T cells sorted from spleen or lymph node cells, collected before transplant. The receptors derive from a human donor who was the organ donor for an intestinal transplant.

The chain recombines TRBV7-2 with TRBJ2-7, with 8 bases fitting TRBD2. The CDR3 totals 14 residues. Trimming removed 9 bases from V and 4 bases from J; junction bases left unmatched: 11. Per the germline V gene, CDR1 is SGHTA and CDR2 is FQGNSA. CDR3 nucleotide sequence: TGTGCCAGTTCCTTCGGGGGGGACATATACGAGCAGTACTTC. This codes for CASSFGGDIYEQYF.

V is TRBV19 and J is TRBJ2-3; 8 nucleotides align to TRBD2. The germline gives CDR1 LNHDA, CDR2 SQIVND (reference sequence). There are 14 residues in the CDR3. V gave up 6 bases and J gave up 1 base; unmatched junction bases: 3. CDR3 protein: CASSTAGGTDTQYF. As DNA, the CDR3 is TGTGCCAGTAGCACAGCGGGGGGCACAGATACGCAGTATTTT.

J is TRBJ2-3 and V is TRBV6-1, with TRBD1 matching 11 bases. Germline V CDR1 and CDR2: MNHNS, SASEGT. With V trimmed by 4 bases and J by 4 bases, 7 bases remained unmatched. This CDR3 is built from 16 residues. In DNA form, the CDR3 reads TGTGCCAGCAGTGTCGAACCGGGACAGGGGGCAGATACGCAGTATTTT. Translated: CASSVEPGQGADTQYF.

This chain joins TRBV7-9 and TRBJ1-1; the D is unclear. There are 16 residues in the CDR3. Trimming took off 2 bases at V and 5 bases at J, with 18 bases between the two ends. Germline V gene data show CDR1 as SEHNR and CDR2 as FQNEAQ (reference sequence). The CDR3 region has the DNA TGTGCCAGCAGCTTATTGGCCCAGGCCCACGATACTGAAGCTTTCTTT. Encoded protein: CASSLLAQAHDTEAFF.

This chain joins TRBV19 and TRBJ2-1; TRBD2 is a possible D gene (6 bases). The germline gives CDR1 LNHDA, CDR2 SQIVND (reference sequence). CDR3 length: 14 amino acids. The V and J ends lost 5 bases and 7 bases respectively, with 15 bases between them. The CDR3 DNA follows: TGTGCCAGTAGTCTGTTGGGGGGTTCTAATGAGCAGTTCTTC. Amino acid sequence: CASSLLGGSNEQFF.

Worth noting for this clone: Distinct nucleotide sequences in the sample also encode this CDR3. The V and J genes are TRBV11-2 and TRBJ2-7; 11 positions agree with TRBD2. Germline V gene sequence: CDR1 SGHAT, CDR2 FQNNGV. The junction had 11 bases not matched to a gene; V was cut back by 4 bases and J by 3 bases. The CDR3 spans 17 residues. This chain's CDR3 is CASSSRPGLAVHYEQYF. The CDR3 nucleotides are TGTGCCAGCAGCTCGCGTCCGGGACTAGCGGTGCACTACGAGCAGTACTTC.

The V gene is TRBV4-1, the J gene TRBJ2-2; 13 nucleotides line up with TRBD2. This CDR3 spans 19 amino acids. V lost 3 bases and J lost 4; bases outside the gene matches: 11. Germline CDR1 MGHRA, CDR2 YSYEKL. The CDR3 loop is CASSQDGLAGELGTGELFF. The CDR3 region has the DNA TGCGCCAGCAGCCAGGATGGACTAGCGGGAGAGTTAGGCACCGGGGAGCTGTTTTTT.

The rearrangement uses TRBV13 and TRBJ2-7; TRBD1 matches 9 bases. Per the germline V gene, CDR1 is PRHDT and CDR2 is FYEKMQ (reference sequence). Trimming removed 5 bases from V and 2 bases from J; junction bases left unmatched: 7. The CDR3 runs to 15 residues. The CDR3 DNA is TGTGCCAGCAGCGCCAAGGGACAGGGTACCTACGAGCAGTACTTC. It codes for CASSAKGQGTYEQYF.

This clone was counted once. This rearrangement joins TRBV7-9 to TRBJ1-4; D possibly corresponds to TRBD1 (6 bases). Trimming removed 3 bases from V and 2 bases from J, with 10 bases in between. Germline V gene sequence: CDR1 SEHNR, CDR2 FQNEAQ (reference sequence). The CDR3 covers 15 residues. The chain's CDR3 is CASSFNRETNEKLFF. As DNA, the CDR3 is TGTGCCAGCAGCTTCAACAGGGAGACTAATGAAAAACTGTTTTTT.

The chain joins TRBV12-5 to TRBJ2-6, with D possibly matching TRBD1 (6 bases). From germline, CDR1 is LGHNT and CDR2 FRNRAP. The CDR3 is 15 residues long. V lost 6 bases, J lost 2 bases, and 11 bases lay in between. The CDR3 sequence is CASGKTGTGANVLTF. The CDR3 DNA reads as TGTGCTAGTGGCAAAACAGGGACTGGGGCCAACGTCCTGACTTTC.

The V and J genes are TRBV19 and TRBJ1-2; 7 positions agree with TRBD1. CDR1 and CDR2 from the germline V gene are LNHDA and SQIVND (reference sequence). The CDR3 spans 17 residues. V shed 4 bases and J 2 bases; nucleotides not matched to a gene: 13. The CDR3 DNA sequence: TGTGCCAGTAGTACACCCCCGGGACAGCCCTCAAACTATGGCTACACCTTC. It is translated as CASSTPPGQPSNYGYTF.

The CDR3 loop reads CASSQIPGSTYEQYF. CDR3 sequence (DNA): TGTGCCAGCAGCCAAATTCCGGGTTCAACCTACGAGCAGTACTTC. The V and J genes are TRBV4-2 and TRBJ2-7; D unclear. V lost 2 bases and J lost 2, with 13 bases in between. The CDR3 runs to 15 residues. CDR1 LGHNA and CDR2 YNFKEQ come from the germline V gene.

The gene calls are TRBV13 and TRBJ1-4; 7 positions agree with TRBD1. The CDR3 runs to 14 residues. V was clipped by 6 bases and J by 8 bases; unmatched bases: 9. Germline V gene lookup returns CDR1 PRHDT and CDR2 FYEKMQ (reference sequence). CDR3 amino acids: CASRQGNLGEKLFF. The CDR3 DNA reads TGTGCCAGCAGACAGGGGAACCTGGGGGAAAAACTGTTTTTT.

Points on this clone: At one of its ends the junction is not consistent with the germline gene, which may arise from a read error. The rearrangement links TRBV2 to TRBJ2-7, with a weak D call TRBD2 (7 bases). Germline values: CDR1 SNHLY, CDR2 FYNNEI. CDR3 length: 15 residues. CDR3: CASIEKGGGHYEQYF. The CDR3 DNA reads TGTGCCAGCATTGAAAAAGGGGGGGGACACTACGAGCAGTACTTC.

The chain recombines TRBV11-2 with TRBJ1-4; 8 nucleotides match TRBD1. Germline V gene sequence: CDR1 SGHAT, CDR2 FQNNGV. This CDR3 has 15 residues. Trimming at V came to 5 bases and at J to 3 bases, leaving 5 bases not matched to a gene. The CDR3 loop is CASSRTGGPNEKLFF. The CDR3 DNA reads TGTGCCAGCAGCCGAACAGGGGGACCTAATGAAAAACTGTTTTTT.

V and J are TRBV5-6 and TRBJ1-5; D is perhaps TRBD1 (5 bases). The CDR3 runs 14 residues. Germline CDR1 SGHDT, CDR2 YYEEEE. The ends were cut back, 4 bases at V and 9 bases at J, with 17 bases in the middle. The CDR3 DNA follows: TGTGCCAGCAGCCCCTGGGGCGGATTGGGGCCCCAGCATTTT. Encoded protein: CASSPWGGLGPQHF.

This clone was seen a few times. The V and J genes are TRBV4-2 and TRBJ2-1, with TRBD2 identical over 12 bases. The CDR3 contains 16 residues. The germline gives CDR1 LGHNA, CDR2 YNFKEQ. J was trimmed by 6 bases and V by 0 bases; bases with no gene match: 3. The CDR3, as DNA: TGTGCCAGCAGCCAAGATTCTAGCGGGGGGGCCAATGAGCAGTTCTTC. Translation gives CASSQDSSGGANEQFF.

The gene calls are TRBV5-6 and TRBJ1-2; maybe TRBD1 (5 bases). The CDR3 loop spans 15 amino acids. Germline values: CDR1 SGHDT, CDR2 YYEEEE. V dropped 4 bases and J dropped 3 bases, with 16 bases sitting between them. CDR3 coding DNA: TGTGCCAGCAGCCCCCAGGGCGGCTATTACTATGGCTACACCTTC. It specifies CASSPQGGYYYGYTF.

The V and J genes are TRBV7-6 and TRBJ2-7; unclear D gene. Trimming cost V 0 bases and J 6 bases, with 12 bases left between them. The germline CDR1 and CDR2 sequences are SGHVS and FNYEAQ. The CDR3 is 14 amino acids. The CDR3 sequence is CASSLAEGRGEQYF. The CDR3 bases are TGTGCCAGCAGCTTAGCGGAAGGTAGAGGCGAGCAGTACTTC. The full variable domain, its missing parts supplied by reference TRBV7-6 and TRBJ2-7, is GAGVSQSPRYKVTKRGQDVALRCDPISGHVSLYWYRQALGQGPEFLTYFNYEAQQDKSGLPNDRFSAERPEGSISTLTIQRTEQRDSAMYRCASSLAEGRGEQYFGPGTRLTVT.

This sequence joins TRBV21-1 and TRBJ2-5; the table's TRBD1 call for D was not verified on the DNA. TRBV21-1 is recorded as a pseudogene. CDR3 size: 14 residues. The CDR3 loop reads CASSAPQGEETQYF. CDR3 in DNA: TGTGCCAGCAGCGCGCCCCAGGGGGAAGAGACCCAGTACTTC.